This T cell receptor beta chain was identified during a study of T cell repertoires in cytomegalovirus infection. The wider study: Well-studied HLA-B-restricted CMV epitopes were used in the study alongside recently identified HLA-C-restricted ones. Study-wide results and caveats: Using cumulative public TCR beta family frequency, the authors identified those who carried CMV together with the relevant HLA.

This clonotype was observed a few times. Its antigen is as yet unknown. TCRdb passed the reads through MiXCR, listing each CDR3 protein once. This table holds about 830,000 distinct CDR3 sequences, approximately 29% found once. Sequenced material: cultured CD8+ T cells from PBMCs, taken from culture after CMV antigen stimulation. The receptor comes from a human donor in good health (CMV status not recorded). Some clones in this sample may be carry-over from other donors' samples.

CDR3 in amino acids: CATTTSGTYVGNEQFF. CDR3 nucleotide sequence: TGTGCCACCACCACTAGCGGGACATACGTTGGGAATGAGCAGTTCTTC. The V and J genes are TRBV15 and TRBJ2-1, with 10 bases aligning to TRBD2. Germline V CDR1 and CDR2: LNHNV, YYDKDF (reference sequence). Trimming cost V 7 bases and J 7 bases; bases outside gene matches: 13. This CDR3 contains 16 residues.